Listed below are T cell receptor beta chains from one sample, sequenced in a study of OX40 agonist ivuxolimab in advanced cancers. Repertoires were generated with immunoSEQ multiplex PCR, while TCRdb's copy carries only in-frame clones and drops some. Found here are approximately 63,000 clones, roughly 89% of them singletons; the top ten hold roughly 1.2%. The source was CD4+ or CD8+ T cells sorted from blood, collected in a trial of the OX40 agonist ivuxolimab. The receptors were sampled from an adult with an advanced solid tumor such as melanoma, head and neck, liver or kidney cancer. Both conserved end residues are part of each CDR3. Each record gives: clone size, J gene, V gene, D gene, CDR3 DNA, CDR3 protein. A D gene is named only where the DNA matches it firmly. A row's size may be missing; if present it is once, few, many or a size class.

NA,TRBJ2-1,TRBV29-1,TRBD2,TGCAGCGTGGGGACTAGCGGGAGTATCACCTACAATGAGCAGTTCTTC,CSVGTSGSITYNEQFF
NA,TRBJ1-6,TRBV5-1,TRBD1,TGCGCCAGCAGCTTGGCCCCTACAGGGGAAAATTCACCCCTCCACTTT,CASSLAPTGENSPLHF
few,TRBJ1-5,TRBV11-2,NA,TGTGCCAGCAGCCAGGTGAGGGGGGATCCTCAGCCCCAGCATTTT,CASSQVRGDPQPQHF
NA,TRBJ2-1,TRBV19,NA,TGTGCCAGTAGTATTCGGAATGAGCAGTTCTTC,CASSIRNEQFF
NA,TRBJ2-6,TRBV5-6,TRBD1,TGTGCCAGCAGTGAGGCCGGGACAGGTCTAGGTGGGGCCAACGTCCTGACTTTC,CASSEAGTGLGGANVLTF
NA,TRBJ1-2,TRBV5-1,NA,TGCGCCAGCAGCAACCCGGAGGGAACCAACTATGGCTACACCTTC,CASSNPEGTNYGYTF
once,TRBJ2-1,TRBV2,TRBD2,TGTGCCAGCAGCACACTAGCGGGAGGGCCGGGAGAGCAGTTCTTC,CASSTLAGGPGEQFF
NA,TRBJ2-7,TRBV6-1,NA,TGTGCCAGCAGGGGTGTTCTGGACGAGCAGTACTTC,CASRGVLDEQYF
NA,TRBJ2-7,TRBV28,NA,TGTGCCAGCAGTTCCCCAGGAGGGGGCACCTACGAGCAGTACTTC,CASSSPGGGTYEQYF
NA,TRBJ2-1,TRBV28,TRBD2,TGTGCCAGCAGGAGTCGGGCGGGAGGTCCTTACAATGAGCAGTTCTTC,CASRSRAGGPYNEQFF
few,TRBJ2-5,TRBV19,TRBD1,TGTGCCAGTAGTATCGGGACAGGGCAAGAGACCCAGTACTTC,CASSIGTGQETQYF
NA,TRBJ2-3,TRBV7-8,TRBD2,TGTGCCAGCAGCTTAGAAGTGGCGGGAGAGGGTACGCAGTATTTT,CASSLEVAGEGTQYF
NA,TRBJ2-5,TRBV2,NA,TGTGCCAGCAGTGAAATTTCGGGCTTCCAAGAGACCCAGTACTTC,CASSEISGFQETQYF
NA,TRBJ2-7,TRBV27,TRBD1,TGTGCCAGCAGGGAGAACACAGGGGGCGAGCAGTACTTC,CASRENTGGEQYF
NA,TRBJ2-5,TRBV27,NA,TGTGCCAGCAGTTTATCGGCGAGGGAGACCCAGTACTTC,CASSLSARETQYF
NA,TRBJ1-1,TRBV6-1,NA,NA,CASSSVSGQGTEAFF
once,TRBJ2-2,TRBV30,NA,TGTGCCTGGAGTGTAGTGCCGAACACCGGGGAGCTGTTTTTT,CAWSVVPNTGELFF
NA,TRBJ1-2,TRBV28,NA,TGTGCCAGCAGTTTAGGGTCATCGAACTATGGCTACACCTTC,CASSLGSSNYGYTF
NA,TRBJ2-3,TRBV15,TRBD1,TGTGCCACCAGCAGGCAGACAGGGGGAATCACAGATACGCAGTATTTT,CATSRQTGGITDTQYF
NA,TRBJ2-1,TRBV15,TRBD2,TGTGCCACCAGCAGAGTAGCGGGAGTCGGTAGTGAGCAGTTCTTC,CATSRVAGVGSEQFF
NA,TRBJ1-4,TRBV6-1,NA,TGTGCCAGCAGGAGAGGGGACGAAAAACTGTTTTTT,CASRRGDEKLFF
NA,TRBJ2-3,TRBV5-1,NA,TGCGCCAGCAGCTTGGGAGACAGGCGCACAGATACGCAGTATTTT,CASSLGDRRTDTQYF
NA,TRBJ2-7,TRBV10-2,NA,TGCGCCAGCATGGACCCCTCCTACGAGCAGTACTTC,CASMDPSYEQYF
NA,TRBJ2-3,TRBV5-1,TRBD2,TGCGCCAGCAGCCCCAGGACTAGCGCTACAGATACGCAGTATTTT,CASSPRTSATDTQYF
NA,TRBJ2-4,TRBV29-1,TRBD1,TGCAGCGTCTTACAGGGGGCTCTAAACATTCAGTACTTC,CSVLQGALNIQYF
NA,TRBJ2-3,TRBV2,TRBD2,TGTGCCAGCATGGGCGGTGGCGGGAGTAGGTATACGCAGTATTTT,CASMGGGGSRYTQYF
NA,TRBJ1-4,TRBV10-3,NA,TGTGCCACCAACCCCAGTGGACGGGGTGAAAAACTGTTTTTT,CATNPSGRGEKLFF
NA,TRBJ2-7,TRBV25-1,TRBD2,TGTGCCAGCAGGGGGTCCCACGGGGACTACTCCTACGAGCAGTACTTC,CASRGSHGDYSYEQYF
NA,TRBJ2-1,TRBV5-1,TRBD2,TGCGCCAGCAGCTTGGCCGGGACTAGCGGTCGGAGCTCCTACAATGAGCAGTTCTTC,CASSLAGTSGRSSYNEQFF
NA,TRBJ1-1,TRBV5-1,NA,TGCGCCAGCCACTTAGGAGGGGGGAACACTGAAGCTTTCTTT,CASHLGGGNTEAFF
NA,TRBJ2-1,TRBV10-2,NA,TGCGCCAGCAATGAACTAACCTACAATGAGCAGTTCTTC,CASNELTYNEQFF
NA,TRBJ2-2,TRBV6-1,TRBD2,TGTGCCAGCATGGATAGGGGACTAGCGGCCGGGGAGCTGTTTTTT,CASMDRGLAAGELFF
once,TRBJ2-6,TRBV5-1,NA,TGCGCCAGCAGCTTGGTAGGGTCTGGGGCCAACGTCCTGACTTTC,CASSLVGSGANVLTF
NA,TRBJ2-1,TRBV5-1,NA,TGCGCCAGCACCCTTGACCCAGACGGGGAGCAGTTCTTC,CASTLDPDGEQFF
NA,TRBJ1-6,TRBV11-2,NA,TGTGCCAGCAGCTTAACAGCAGTCCCTAATTCACCCCTCCACTTT,CASSLTAVPNSPLHF
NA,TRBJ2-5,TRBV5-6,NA,TGTGCCAGCAGCTGGGAAGAGACCCAGTACTTC,CASSWEETQYF
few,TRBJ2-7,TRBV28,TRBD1,TGTGCCAGCAGTCCCCCGGGACAGAACTCCTACGAGCAGTACTTC,CASSPPGQNSYEQYF
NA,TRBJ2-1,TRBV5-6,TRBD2,TGTGCCAGCAGCAAACGGGAGGGCTCCTACAATGAGCAGTTCTTC,CASSKREGSYNEQFF
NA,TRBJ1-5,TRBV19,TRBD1,TGTGCCAGTAGTAAGGGGACAGGGGGCGAACAGCCCCAGCATTTT,CASSKGTGGEQPQHF
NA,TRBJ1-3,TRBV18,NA,TGTGCCAGCTCTCTGGACAGAGTCTCTGGAAACACCATATATTTT,CASSLDRVSGNTIYF
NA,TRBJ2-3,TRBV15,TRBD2,TGTGCCACCAGCAGAGGGACTAGCGGGAGGACAGATACGCAGTATTTT,CATSRGTSGRTDTQYF
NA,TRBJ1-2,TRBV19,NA,TGTGCCAGTAGTGACGGTCGTCAATTTAACTATGGCTACACCTTC,CASSDGRQFNYGYTF
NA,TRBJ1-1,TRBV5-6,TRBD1,TGTGCCAGCAGCTGGGACAGGAAAGAAGCTTTCTTT,CASSWDRKEAFF
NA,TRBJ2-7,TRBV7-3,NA,TGTGCCAGCAGCTTATCTTATCAGGAGCGAATCCTCTCCTACGAGCAGTACTTC,CASSLSYQERILSYEQYF
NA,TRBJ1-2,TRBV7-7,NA,TGTGCTAGCAGCTTGTGGGGCTACACCTTC,CASSLWGYTF
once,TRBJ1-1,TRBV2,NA,TGTGCCAGCAGTGTTTCCGGGGTCGGCACTGAAGCTTTCTTT,CASSVSGVGTEAFF
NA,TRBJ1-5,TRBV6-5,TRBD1,TGTGCCAGCAGTCGTGGACAGGGAAACCAGCCCCAGCATTTT,CASSRGQGNQPQHF
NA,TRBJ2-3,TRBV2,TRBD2,TGTGCCAGCACCCCTAGCGGGATTGACCCAGATACGCAGTATTTT,CASTPSGIDPDTQYF
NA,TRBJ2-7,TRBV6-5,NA,TGTGCCAGCAGTGGCACGACAGAGAACGAGCAGTACTTC,CASSGTTENEQYF
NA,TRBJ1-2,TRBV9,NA,TGTGCCAGCACCCCTAGTGGGGGTCTTTTCGGTGGCTACACCTTC,CASTPSGGLFGGYTF
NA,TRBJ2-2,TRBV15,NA,TGTGCCACCAGCAGACCAGGTACCGGGGAGCTGTTTTTT,CATSRPGTGELFF
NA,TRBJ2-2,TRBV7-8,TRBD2,TGTGCCAGCACCAAGCTGGGGGTAGCGGGCACCGGGGAGCTGTTTTTT,CASTKLGVAGTGELFF
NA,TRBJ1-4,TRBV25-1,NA,TGTGCCAGCAGTGAACCCCCCCAGGGAGGGAGAAAAACTGTTTTT,CASSEPPQGGRKTVF
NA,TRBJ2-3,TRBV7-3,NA,TGTGCCAGCAGCGACTACAGCGGGTCGAGCACAGATACGCAGTATTTT,CASSDYSGSSTDTQYF
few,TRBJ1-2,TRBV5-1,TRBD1,TGCGCCAGCAGCCTATCCACAGGGGAGGGCTACACCTTC,CASSLSTGEGYTF
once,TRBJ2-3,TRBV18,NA,TGTGCCAGCTCACCTAGCGCAGATACGCAGTATTTT,CASSPSADTQYF
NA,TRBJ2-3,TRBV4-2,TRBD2,TGTGCCAGCAGCCACAAAGCGGGAGGCGGGGATACGCAGTATTTT,CASSHKAGGGDTQYF
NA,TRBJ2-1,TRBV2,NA,TGTGCCAGCAGTGAGGCGCTCGCTAATGAGCAGTTCTTC,CASSEALANEQFF
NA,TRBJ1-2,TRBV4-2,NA,TGTGCCAGCAGTCAACAAGGGAGACAGTCCTATGGCTACACCTTC,CASSQQGRQSYGYTF